The entry below describes one T cell receptor beta chain. Its specificity is unknown. Sequenced by immunoSEQ multiplex PCR; TCRdb stores in-frame clones only, minus some. Here the sample spans 150,000 to 200,000 clones, around 90% being singletons. This sample was included in a study of T cell responses to AZD1222 COVID-19 vaccine. Study-level results: Nearly half of unique spike-specific TCRs reportedly avoided B.1.351 and B.1.1.7 mutated regions. White British ancestry dominated among donors, who included more females, and clonal diversity was possibly underestimated.

The sequences come from peripheral blood, collected on day 0 of AZD1222 vaccination. The TCR comes from an adult in good health.

This chain's CDR3 is CASSLRKREQFF. CDR3 bases: TGTGCCAGCAGTTTGAGGAAACGCGAGCAGTTCTTC. The rearrangement links TRBV28 to TRBJ2-1; no reliable D call. The V gene lost 3 bases and the J gene lost 10 bases, with 10 bases spanning the gap. The CDR3 extends over 12 amino acids. Germline-derived CDR1 and CDR2 are MDHEN and SYDVKM.